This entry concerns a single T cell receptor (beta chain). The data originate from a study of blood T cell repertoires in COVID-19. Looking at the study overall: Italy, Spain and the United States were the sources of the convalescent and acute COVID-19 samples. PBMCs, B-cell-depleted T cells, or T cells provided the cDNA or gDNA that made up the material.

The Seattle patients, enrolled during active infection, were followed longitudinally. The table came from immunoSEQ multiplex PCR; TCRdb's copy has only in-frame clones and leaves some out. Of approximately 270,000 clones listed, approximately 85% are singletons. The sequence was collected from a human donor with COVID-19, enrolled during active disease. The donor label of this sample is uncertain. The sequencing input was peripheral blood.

DNA of the CDR3: TGTGCCAGCAGCTTAGGAGGGGGACAGGGAGCTTATGGCTACACCTTC. It yields the protein CASSLGGGQGAYGYTF. The genes are TRBV7-2 and TRBJ1-2; 9 nucleotides match TRBD1. The CDR3 covers 16 residues. V lost 1 base and J lost 5; bases outside the gene matches: 8. Germline V lookup: CDR1 SGHTA, CDR2 FQGNSA.